These T cell receptor beta chains were read from a single sample in a study of shared clonotypes between healthy human individuals. The table came from immunoSEQ multiplex PCR; TCRdb's copy has only in-frame clones and leaves some out. This sample has some 2 million clones, with about 95% found just once. The sequenced material came from naive CD8+ T cells sorted from blood. These receptors all stem from a man between 18 and 35 years old in good health. Each CDR3 is given with its conserved first and last residue. The D gene is left open where the match is weak. Expanded clones are given a class, and other clones once, few, many or no size at all.

j_call | d_call | v_call | clone_size | cdr3_nt | cdr3_aa
TRBJ1-2 | . | TRBV6-1 | . | TGTGCCACCGGAGGGACCGCCTATGGCTACACCTTC | CATGGTAYGYTF
TRBJ2-7 | . | TRBV4-3 | . | TGCGCCAGCAGCCTTTCCGGGACCGCGTCATACGAGCAGTACTTC | CASSLSGTASYEQYF
TRBJ2-1 | . | TRBV4-1 | . | TGCGCCAGCAGCCAAGTGGGAGACAGTGAGCAGTTCTTC | CASSQVGDSEQFF
TRBJ2-7 | TRBD2 | TRBV4-3 | . | TGCGCCAGCAGGCAAGATCTAGCGGGAGAGGCATACGAGCAGTACTTC | CASRQDLAGEAYEQYF
TRBJ2-1 | . | TRBV27 | . | TGTGCCAGCAGCCTAGGGCGATTCTCCTACAATGAGCAGTTCTTC | CASSLGRFSYNEQFF
TRBJ2-2 | TRBD1 | TRBV10-3 | once | TGTGCCATCACCACGCAACAGGGGGCGAACACCGGGGAGCTGTTTTTT | CAITTQQGANTGELFF
TRBJ1-2 | . | TRBV28 | . | TGTGCCAGCAGTTTAGGCAGGGGATCGGGTTATGGCTACACCTTC | CASSLGRGSGYGYTF
TRBJ2-2 | . | TRBV28 | few | TGTGCCAGCACCGAGTCGGGGTCGAACACCGGGGAGCTGTTTTTT | CASTESGSNTGELFF
TRBJ2-1 | . | TRBV13 | . | TGTGCCAGCAGCTTAGTTGTTGCAACTAGCTCCTACAATGAGCAGTTCTTC | CASSLVVATSSYNEQFF
TRBJ2-7 | TRBD2 | TRBV7-9 | once | TGTGCCAGCAGCTTGGGACTAGCGAAATACGAGCAGTACTTC | CASSLGLAKYEQYF
TRBJ2-7 | TRBD2 | TRBV5-4 | . | TGTGCCAGCAGCCCGGGAGGATACTACGAGCAGTACTTC | CASSPGGYYEQYF
TRBJ2-2 | . | TRBV6-5 | . | TGTGCCAGCACCCAGTCCACCGGGGAGCTGTTTTTT | CASTQSTGELFF
TRBJ2-1 | TRBD1 | TRBV27 | . | TGTGCCAGCAAACTACAGGGGGCGGGCTCTTTGTACAATGAGCAGTTCTTC | CASKLQGAGSLYNEQFF
TRBJ2-3 | . | TRBV11-2 | . | TGTGCCAGCAGCTTAGAAAGTTTTGGGGGGCGGACGCAGTATTTT | CASSLESFGGRTQYF
TRBJ1-3 | . | TRBV7-9 | . | TGTGCCAGCAGCCCATCCGCGGGGGCAGGGAACACCATATATTTT | CASSPSAGAGNTIYF
TRBJ2-1 | TRBD1 | TRBV5-4 | once | TGTGCCAGCAGCTTGGATGACAGGGGAGATGAGCAGTTCTTC | CASSLDDRGDEQFF
TRBJ1-1 | . | TRBV7-9 | . | TGTGCCAGCAGCTCGAATCTGGGGGATACTGAAGCTTTCTTT | CASSSNLGDTEAFF
TRBJ1-2 | . | TRBV5-1 | . | TGCGCCAGCAGCTTTGGCCAGGGAGATCCCTATGGCTACACCTTC | CASSFGQGDPYGYTF
TRBJ2-3 | TRBD2 | TRBV27 | . | TGTGCCAGCAGTCCACTGCGGGGGGCAGATACGCAGTATTTT | CASSPLRGADTQYF
TRBJ2-4 | . | TRBV28 | once | TGTGCCAGCACCCCGAGGGAGGGACAGTTGTACTTC | CASTPREGQLYF
TRBJ2-5 | . | TRBV4-3 | . | TGCGCCAGCAGCCAAGATTTCGGCAGGCCTCAAGAGACCCAGTACTTC | CASSQDFGRPQETQYF
TRBJ2-3 | . | TRBV7-9 | . | TGTGCCAGCAGACCTGGAGGGGGAACAGATACGCAGTATTTT | CASRPGGGTDTQYF
TRBJ2-1 | . | TRBV9 | . | TGTGCCAGCAGCGGGGACGGTTACAATGAGCAGTTCTTC | CASSGDGYNEQFF